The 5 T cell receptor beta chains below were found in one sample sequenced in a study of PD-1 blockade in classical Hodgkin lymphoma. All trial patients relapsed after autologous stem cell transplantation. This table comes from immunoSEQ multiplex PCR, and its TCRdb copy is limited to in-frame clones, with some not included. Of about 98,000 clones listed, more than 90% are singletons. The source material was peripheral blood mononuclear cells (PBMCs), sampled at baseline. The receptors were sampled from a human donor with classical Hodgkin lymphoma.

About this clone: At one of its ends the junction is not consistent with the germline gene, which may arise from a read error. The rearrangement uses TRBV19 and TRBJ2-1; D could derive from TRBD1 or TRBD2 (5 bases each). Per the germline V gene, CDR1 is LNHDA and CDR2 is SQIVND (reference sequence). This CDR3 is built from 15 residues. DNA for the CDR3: TGTGTCAGTAGTATATGGTTGGGGGACTACAATGAGCAGTTCTTC. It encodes CVSSIWLGDYNEQFF.

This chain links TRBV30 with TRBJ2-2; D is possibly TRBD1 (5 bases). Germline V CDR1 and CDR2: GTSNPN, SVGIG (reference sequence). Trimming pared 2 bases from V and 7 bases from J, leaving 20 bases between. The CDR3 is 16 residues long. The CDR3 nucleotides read TGTGCCTGGAGTCAACTCCCACAAAGGGGCAGCGGGGAGCTGTTTTTT. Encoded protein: CAWSQLPQRGSGELFF.

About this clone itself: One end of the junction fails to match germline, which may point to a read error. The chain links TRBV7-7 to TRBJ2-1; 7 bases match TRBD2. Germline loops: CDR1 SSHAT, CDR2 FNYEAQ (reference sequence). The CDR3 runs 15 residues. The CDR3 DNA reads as TGTGCTAGCAGCCCCCATGGACTAGTCGGGGGTGAGCAGTTCTTC. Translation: CASSPHGLVGGEQFF.

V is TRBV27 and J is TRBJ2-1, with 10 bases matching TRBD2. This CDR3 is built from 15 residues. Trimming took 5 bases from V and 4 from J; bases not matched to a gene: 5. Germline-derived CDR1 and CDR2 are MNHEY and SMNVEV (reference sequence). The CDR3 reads CASSISGRHYNEQFF. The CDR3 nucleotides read TGTGCCAGCAGTATTAGCGGGAGGCATTACAATGAGCAGTTCTTC.

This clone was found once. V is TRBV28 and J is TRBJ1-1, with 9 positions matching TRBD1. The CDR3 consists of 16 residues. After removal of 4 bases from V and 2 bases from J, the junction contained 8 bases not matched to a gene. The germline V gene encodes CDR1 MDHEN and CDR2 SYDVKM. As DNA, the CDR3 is TGTGCCAGCAGTTCAACAGGGGGCGCAGGAAACACTGAAGCTTTCTTT. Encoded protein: CASSSTGGAGNTEAFF.